The T cell receptor beta chain under discussion was sequenced for a study of human T cells and chemical hapten exposure. One entry per CDR3 protein results from TCRdb running MiXCR on the RACE reads. The repertoire holds more than 95,000 distinct CDR3 sequences, with about 12% as singletons. Notes on the study in general: Donors, who had alopecia, may show an immune response that differs from healthy people's.

Time point defined: patch test 1, 2 weeks after DPC sensitization. Noted treatment: therapeutic diphenylcyclopropenone sensitization with weekly scalp DPC. Someone pulled total RNA out of unfractionated whole blood. On this clonotype itself: As yet, its antigen is unknown.

Sequenced here: whole blood, sampled in connection with sensitization to the hapten diphenylcyclopropenone (DPC). The receptor's source is a woman aged 45 to 65 with alopecia areata. Some clones in this sample may be carry-over from other donors' samples.

For the CDR3, the DNA is TGTGCCAGCAGGAGGATCGGGTCCACAGATACGCAGTATTTT. Residues: CASRRIGSTDTQYF. This rearrangement joins TRBV27 to TRBJ2-3; no clear D. The V end lost 6 bases, the J end lost 2 bases, and 12 bases lay between the germline ends. The CDR3 is made up of 14 amino acids. Germline V gene data show CDR1 as MNHEY and CDR2 as SMNVEV (reference sequence).